Listed here are 11 T cell receptor beta chains from one sample, sequenced in a study of lymphopenia after photon versus proton radiotherapy. Sequencing was performed with immunoSEQ multiplex PCR; in TCRdb, only in-frame clones are kept and a portion is missing. The repertoire has some 40,000 clones, roughly 90% of them found once; the top ten carry roughly 15%. This material consisted of peripheral blood, taken from a patient treated with photon-based radiotherapy. Receptor source: a man aged 60 to 75 with cholangiocarcinoma.

V is TRBV25-1 and J is TRBJ1-1; 12 bases fit TRBD1. V lost 4 bases and J lost 6; bases outside the gene matches: 3. The germline V gene encodes CDR1 MGHDK and CDR2 SYGVNS. CDR3 length: 14 amino acids. The CDR3 DNA sequence: TGTGCCAGCAGTGGGGACAGGGGGCTGGCTGAAGCTTTCTTT. As protein: CASSGDRGLAEAFF. Filled out from reference TRBV25-1 and TRBJ1-1, the complete variable domain reads EADIYQTPRYLVIGTGKKITLECSQTMGHDKMYWYQQDPGMELHLIHYSYGVNSTEKGDLSSESTVSRIRTEHFPLTLESARPSHTSQYLCASSGDRGLAEAFFGQGTRLTVV.

CDR3 in amino acids: CAITLDNASGNTIYF. For the CDR3, the DNA is TGTGCCATCACCTTAGACAACGCCTCTGGAAACACCATATATTTT. This rearrangement joins TRBV10-3 to TRBJ1-3; D is unclear. V was pared by 7 bases and J by 0 bases, with 13 bases between. CDR3 size: 15 residues. The germline V gene has CDR1 ENHRY and CDR2 SYGVKD.

The rearrangement links TRBV7-6 to TRBJ2-2; no definite D call. Trimming removed 7 bases at V and 4 bases at J, with 10 bases between. This CDR3 has 13 residues. Germline lookup yields CDR1 SGHVS and CDR2 FNYEAQ. The CDR3 nucleotides are TGTGCCAGCACCCCTTCCTTCACCGGGGAGCTGTTTTTT. Its protein product is CASTPSFTGELFF.

The chain uses TRBV19 and TRBJ2-6; D unclear. V was cut by 5 bases and J by 0 bases, with 8 bases left in between. This CDR3 comprises 15 residues. Per germline, CDR1 LNHDA and CDR2 SQIVND (reference sequence). CDR3 nucleotide sequence: TGTGCCAGTAGTGCACAGAGCTCTGGGGCCAACGTCCTGACTTTC. Its protein product is CASSAQSSGANVLTF.

The chain combines TRBV9 with TRBJ2-2; D remains ambiguous. The CDR3 consists of 14 residues. The V end was cut by 0 bases, the J end by 6 bases, with 9 bases between. Germline loops: CDR1 SGDLS, CDR2 YYNGEE. DNA for the CDR3: TGTGCCAGCAGCGTAGGGGCCCTAGCCGGGGAGCTGTTTTTT. Protein sequence: CASSVGALAGELFF.

The chain joins TRBV5-1 to TRBJ2-7, with 8 bases identical to TRBD1. The CDR3 contains 15 residues. Germline V gene data show CDR1 as SGHRS and CDR2 as YFSETQ. Trimming took 0 bases from V and 4 from J; bases not matched to a gene: 6. CDR3 DNA: TGCGCCAGCAGCTTGGTGGGACAGGAGACTTACGAGCAGTACTTC. It is translated as CASSLVGQETYEQYF.

This chain joins TRBV19 and TRBJ2-3; 11 bases are shared with TRBD2. Looked up from germline, CDR1 is LNHDA and CDR2 is SQIVND (reference sequence). The CDR3 runs 18 residues. The V segment lost 5 bases and the J segment 2 bases; nucleotides outside the gene matches: 12. For the CDR3, the DNA is TGTGCCAGTAGTGATAATCTAGCGGGGGGACCCTACACAGATACGCAGTATTTT. It codes for CASSDNLAGGPYTDTQYF.

This chain connects TRBV5-4 to TRBJ2-2; 10 bases agree with TRBD2. In germline, CDR1 is SGHNT, CDR2 YYREEE (reference sequence). With 7 bases clipped from V and 3 bases from J, the junction kept 3 bases outside the gene matches. The CDR3 is 14 residues long. DNA for the CDR3: TGTGCCAGCGAACTAGCGGGGCACACCGGGGAGCTGTTTTTT. It specifies CASELAGHTGELFF.

The chain is built from TRBV2 and TRBJ2-6; tentatively, D is TRBD1 (5 bases). The V gene's germline CDR1 is SNHLY and CDR2 FYNNEI. V was shortened by 6 bases and J by 2 bases, with 8 bases between the two germline ends. This CDR3 spans 14 amino acids. CDR3 sequence reads: CASRDSPGANVLTF. CDR3 sequence (DNA): TGTGCCAGCAGAGACAGTCCTGGGGCCAACGTCCTGACTTTC.

The chain recombines TRBV7-3 with TRBJ2-2, with 7 bases identical to TRBD2. The CDR3 has 14 residues. The germline V gene has CDR1 SGHTA and CDR2 FQGTGA. V lost 1 base and J lost 6; bases outside the gene matches: 2. The CDR3 region is CASSLREGAGELFF. Here the CDR3 DNA reads TGTGCCAGCAGCTTAAGGGAGGGAGCCGGGGAGCTGTTTTTT.

The J gene is TRBJ2-7, the V gene TRBV6-5; TRBD1 aligns across 9 bases. The CDR3 loop spans 15 amino acids. Germline trimming cut 5 bases from V and 4 bases from J; bases unmatched to any gene: 9. Per the germline V gene, CDR1 is MNHEY and CDR2 is SVGAGI. CDR3 DNA sequence: TGTGCCAGCAGTAACGGACAGGGGCCATTATACGAGCAGTACTTC. Translation gives CASSNGQGPLYEQYF.